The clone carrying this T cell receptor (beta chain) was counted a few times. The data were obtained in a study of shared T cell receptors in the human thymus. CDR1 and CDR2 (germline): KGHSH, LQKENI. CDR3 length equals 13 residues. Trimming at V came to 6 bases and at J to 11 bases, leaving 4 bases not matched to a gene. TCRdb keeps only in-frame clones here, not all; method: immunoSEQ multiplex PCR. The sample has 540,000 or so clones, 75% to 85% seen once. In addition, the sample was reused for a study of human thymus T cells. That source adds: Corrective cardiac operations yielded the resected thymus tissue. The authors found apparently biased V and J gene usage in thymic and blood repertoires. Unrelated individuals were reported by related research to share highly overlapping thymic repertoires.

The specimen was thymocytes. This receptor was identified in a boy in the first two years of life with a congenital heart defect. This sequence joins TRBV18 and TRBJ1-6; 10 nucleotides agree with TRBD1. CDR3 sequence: CASSRTGGTPLHF. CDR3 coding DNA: TGTGCCAGCTCCCGGACAGGGGGAACACCCCTCCACTTT.